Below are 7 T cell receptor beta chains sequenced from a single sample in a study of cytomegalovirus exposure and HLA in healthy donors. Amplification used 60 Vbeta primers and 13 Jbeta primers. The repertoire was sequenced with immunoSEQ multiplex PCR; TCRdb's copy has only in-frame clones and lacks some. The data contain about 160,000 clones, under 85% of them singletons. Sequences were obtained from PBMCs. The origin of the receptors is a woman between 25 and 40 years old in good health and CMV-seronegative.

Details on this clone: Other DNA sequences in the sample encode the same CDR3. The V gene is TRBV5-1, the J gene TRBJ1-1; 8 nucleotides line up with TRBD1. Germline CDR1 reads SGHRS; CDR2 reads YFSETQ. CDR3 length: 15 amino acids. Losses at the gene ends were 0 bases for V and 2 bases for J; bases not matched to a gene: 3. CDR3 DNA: TGCGCCAGCAGCTTGGATGGACAGGGAAACACTGAAGCTTTCTTT. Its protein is CASSLDGQGNTEAFF.

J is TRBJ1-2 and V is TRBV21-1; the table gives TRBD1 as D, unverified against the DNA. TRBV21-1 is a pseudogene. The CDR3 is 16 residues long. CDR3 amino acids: CASSKERVGAAYGYTF. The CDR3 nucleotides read TGTGCCAGCAGCAAAGAAAGGGTAGGGGCAGCTTATGGCTACACCTTC.

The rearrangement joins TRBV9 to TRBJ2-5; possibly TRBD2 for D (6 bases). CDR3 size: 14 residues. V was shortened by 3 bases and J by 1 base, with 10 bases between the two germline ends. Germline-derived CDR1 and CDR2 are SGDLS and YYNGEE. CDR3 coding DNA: TGTGCCAGCAGCGCCCATAGCGGCCAAGAGACCCAGTACTTC. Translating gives CASSAHSGQETQYF.

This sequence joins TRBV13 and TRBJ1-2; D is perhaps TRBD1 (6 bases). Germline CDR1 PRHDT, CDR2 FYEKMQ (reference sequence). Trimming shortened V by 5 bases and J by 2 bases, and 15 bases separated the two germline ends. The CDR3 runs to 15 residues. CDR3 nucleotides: TGTGCCAGCAGCACCTGGGACAACAGGAACTATGGCTACACCTTC. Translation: CASSTWDNRNYGYTF.

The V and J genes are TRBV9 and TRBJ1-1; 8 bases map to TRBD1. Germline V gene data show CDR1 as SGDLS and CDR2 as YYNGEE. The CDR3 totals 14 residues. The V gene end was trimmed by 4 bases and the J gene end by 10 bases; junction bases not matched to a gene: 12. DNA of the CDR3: TGTGCCAGCAGCCCCAAAACGGACAGGGTGGGAGCTTTCTTT. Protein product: CASSPKTDRVGAFF. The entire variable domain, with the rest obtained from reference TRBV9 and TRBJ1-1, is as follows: DSGVTQTPKHLITATGQRVTLRCSPRSGDLSVYWYQQSLDQGLQFLIQYYNGEERAKGNILERFSAQQFPDLHSELNLSSLELGDSALYFCASSPKTDRVGAFFGQGTRLTVV.

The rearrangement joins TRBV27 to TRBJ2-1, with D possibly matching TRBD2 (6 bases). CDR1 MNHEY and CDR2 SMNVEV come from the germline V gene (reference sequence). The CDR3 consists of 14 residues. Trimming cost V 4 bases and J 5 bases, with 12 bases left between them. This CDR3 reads CASSSETRNNEQFF. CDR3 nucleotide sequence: TGTGCCAGCAGTTCAGAGACTAGAAACAATGAGCAGTTCTTC.

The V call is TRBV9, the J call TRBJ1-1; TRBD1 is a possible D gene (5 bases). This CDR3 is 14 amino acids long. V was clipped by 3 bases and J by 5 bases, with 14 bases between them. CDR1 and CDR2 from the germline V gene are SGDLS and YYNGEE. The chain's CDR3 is CASSGQQAGTEAFF. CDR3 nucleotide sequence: TGTGCCAGCAGCGGGCAACAGGCTGGAACTGAAGCTTTCTTT.